These T cell receptor beta chains were read from a single sample in a study of blood T cell repertoires in COVID-19. Profiled with immunoSEQ multiplex PCR; TCRdb holds only in-frame clones, not every one. The sample contains roughly 400,000 clones, roughly 84% of which appear only once. Sequenced material: PBMCs or T cells enriched from blood (not recorded which). The source of these receptors is a woman aged 18 to 35 who had been exposed to COVID-19. The conserved cysteine and the conserved F or W are not part of the CDR3 here. Fields, in order: J gene, V gene, CDR3 protein.

j_call: TRBJ2-7
v_call: TRBV7-2
cdr3_aa: ASSLEGGSYEQY

j_call: TRBJ2-1
v_call: TRBV21-1
cdr3_aa: ASSPRRSRGRVAENNEQF

j_call: TRBJ2-7
v_call: TRBV30
cdr3_aa: AWKVESSYEQY

j_call: TRBJ2-7
v_call: TRBV18
cdr3_aa: ASSPRLAGAAYEQY

j_call: TRBJ1-5
v_call: TRBV18
cdr3_aa: ASSPTEGQPQH

j_call: TRBJ2-5
v_call: TRBV2
cdr3_aa: ASSDGGAWETQY

j_call: TRBJ2-1
v_call: TRBV19
cdr3_aa: ASNEGSGYNEQF

j_call: TRBJ1-2
v_call: TRBV29-1
cdr3_aa: SLLAGTAPSDGYT

j_call: TRBJ1-3
v_call: TRBV16
cdr3_aa: ASRTQGGSGNTIY

j_call: TRBJ1-4
v_call: TRBV4-3
cdr3_aa: ASSQAARGAGDEKLF

j_call: TRBJ2-1
v_call: TRBV6-5
cdr3_aa: ASSYSGLALQGQF

j_call: TRBJ2-5
v_call: TRBV5-1
cdr3_aa: ASSLAGGDQETQY

j_call: TRBJ2-1
v_call: TRBV24-1
cdr3_aa: ATSNSGKSYNEQF

j_call: TRBJ2-5
v_call: TRBV15
cdr3_aa: ATSRDFEGAFQETQY

j_call: TRBJ2-7
v_call: TRBV6-5
cdr3_aa: ASSYHTRFADEQY

j_call: TRBJ1-4
v_call: TRBV19
cdr3_aa: ASSMLGNEKLF

j_call: TRBJ2-3
v_call: TRBV9
cdr3_aa: ASSVQGGTDTQY

j_call: TRBJ1-6
v_call: TRBV6-6
cdr3_aa: ASSSSGDNSPLH

j_call: TRBJ2-7
v_call: TRBV4-2
cdr3_aa: ASSQELSGGIYEQY

j_call: TRBJ2-5
v_call: TRBV6-5
cdr3_aa: ASSSQTPQETQY

j_call: TRBJ2-7
v_call: TRBV9
cdr3_aa: ASSRRDTDSYEQY

j_call: TRBJ1-1
v_call: TRBV29-1
cdr3_aa: SVDFTGNTEAF

j_call: TRBJ2-7
v_call: TRBV6-2/TRBV6-3
cdr3_aa: ASSYSAGLNEQY

j_call: TRBJ1-2
v_call: TRBV27
cdr3_aa: ASSLRGRGYGYT

j_call: TRBJ2-7
v_call: TRBV9
cdr3_aa: ASSVAPTSSYEQY

j_call: TRBJ2-7
v_call: TRBV7-2
cdr3_aa: ASSFKTSAYEQY

j_call: TRBJ2-2
v_call: TRBV11-3
cdr3_aa: ASSLTSGTGNTGELF

j_call: TRBJ2-7
v_call: TRBV30
cdr3_aa: AWSLGIGDEQY

j_call: TRBJ1-2
v_call: TRBV12-3/TRBV12-4
cdr3_aa: ASSLGAGYGYT

j_call: TRBJ2-2
v_call: TRBV19
cdr3_aa: ASSMASGANTGELF

j_call: TRBJ1-6
v_call: TRBV19
cdr3_aa: ASSLGQGRPLH

j_call: TRBJ2-1
v_call: TRBV5-5
cdr3_aa: ASSLLEVHNEQF

j_call: TRBJ2-7
v_call: TRBV4-3
cdr3_aa: ASSQDWSAYEQY

j_call: TRBJ2-7
v_call: TRBV5-5
cdr3_aa: ASSLGSSGTFYEQY

j_call: TRBJ2-3
v_call: TRBV7-2
cdr3_aa: ASSLVATSGRMTDTQY

j_call: TRBJ2-5
v_call: TRBV11-2
cdr3_aa: ASSYDRDQY

j_call: TRBJ2-1
v_call: TRBV19
cdr3_aa: ASSILAGGLDEQF

j_call: TRBJ2-1
v_call: TRBV4-2
cdr3_aa: ASSPNLNEQF

j_call: TRBJ1-2
v_call: TRBV5-8
cdr3_aa: ASSLQVEGASVYT

j_call: TRBJ2-4
v_call: TRBV13
cdr3_aa: ASSPGGKNIQY

j_call: TRBJ1-1
v_call: TRBV7-2
cdr3_aa: ASSLRTGTRTEAF

j_call: TRBJ1-2
v_call: TRBV9
cdr3_aa: ASSVETGLPLYGYT

j_call: TRBJ2-5
v_call: TRBV9
cdr3_aa: ASSVGPSGYQETQY

j_call: TRBJ1-3
v_call: TRBV2
cdr3_aa: ASSSQGASGNTIY

j_call: TRBJ1-4
v_call: TRBV5-1
cdr3_aa: ASSLGLNEKLF

j_call: TRBJ2-4
v_call: TRBV6-2/TRBV6-3
cdr3_aa: ASSRELLAKNIQY

j_call: TRBJ2-7
v_call: TRBV29-1
cdr3_aa: SVGSFGTPTYEQY

j_call: TRBJ2-5
v_call: TRBV27
cdr3_aa: ASSFTHTTETQY

j_call: TRBJ2-7
v_call: TRBV14
cdr3_aa: ASSQAIGLLSSYEQY

j_call: TRBJ2-1
v_call: TRBV20-1
cdr3_aa: SASGDSYSSYNEQF

j_call: TRBJ1-6
v_call: TRBV28
cdr3_aa: ASRAGGHNSPLH

j_call: TRBJ2-7
v_call: TRBV7-2
cdr3_aa: ASSSDRGINEQY

j_call: TRBJ2-7
v_call: TRBV5-6
cdr3_aa: ASSPGTYEQY

j_call: TRBJ1-2
v_call: TRBV9
cdr3_aa: ASRPTGGYGYT

j_call: TRBJ2-7
v_call: TRBV28
cdr3_aa: ASTRGQVAYEQY

j_call: TRBJ2-1
v_call: TRBV29-1
cdr3_aa: SVEDPAGKTYNEQF